The 15 T cell receptor beta chains in this list originate from one sample, sequenced in a study of shared clonotypes between healthy human individuals. Sequencing used immunoSEQ multiplex PCR; TCRdb keeps in-frame clones, though not all of them. The sample shows just over 2,000,000 clones, 90% to 95% of them seen only once. The sample was naive CD4+ T cells sorted from blood. Subset of the sample: CD45RA+ positively selected. The receptors come from a man aged 18 to 35 in good health.

Points on this clone: Other DNA sequences from this sample encode an identical CDR3 as well. The chain couples TRBV27 to TRBJ1-4; D is uncertain. From germline, CDR1 is MNHEY and CDR2 SMNVEV (reference sequence). The CDR3 consists of 12 residues. V lost 3 bases and J lost 8, with 7 bases in between. Written as DNA, the CDR3 is TGTGCCAGCAGTTTTTTAGGGGAAAAACTGTTTTTT. Translating gives CASSFLGEKLFF.

V usage is TRBV2 and J usage is TRBJ1-1; no firm D call. The CDR3 is 13 residues long. Deletions cut 3 bases from V and 6 bases from J, with 11 bases between. Germline CDR1 and CDR2: SNHLY and FYNNEI. The CDR3 sequence: CASSDGRWPEAFF. CDR3 DNA sequence: TGTGCCAGCAGTGACGGAAGGTGGCCTGAAGCTTTCTTT.

The gene calls are TRBV6-1 and TRBJ2-7; 7 bases are a match to TRBD2. This CDR3 region has 14 residues. The V gene's germline CDR1 is MNHNS and CDR2 SASEGT. With V trimmed by 6 bases and J by 3 bases, 8 bases remained unmatched. Here the CDR3 reads CASRGRASGYEQYF. The DNA for the CDR3 is TGTGCCAGCAGGGGTCGGGCTAGCGGCTACGAGCAGTACTTC.

CDR3 nucleotides: TGTGCCAGCAGCTTGGGAGTAGCGGGGGGTAAAGAAGAGACCCAGTACTTC. Its protein is CASSLGVAGGKEETQYF. The chain carries TRBV5-8 and TRBJ2-5, with 10 bases lining up with TRBD2. CDR1 is SGHTS and CDR2 is YDEGEE in the germline V gene. The V and J ends lost 0 bases and 3 bases, in that order; junction bases with no gene match: 8. The CDR3 runs 17 residues.

This CDR3 is CASSERGVHTEAFF. DNA of the CDR3: TGTGCCAGCAGTGAAAGAGGAGTTCACACTGAAGCTTTCTTT. The chain couples TRBV6-1 to TRBJ1-1; D is ambiguous. V shed 2 bases and J shed 3 bases, with 10 bases lying between them. Germline V gene sequence: CDR1 MNHNS, CDR2 SASEGT. This CDR3 contains 14 residues.

With regard to this clone: Distinct nucleotide sequences in the sample also encode this CDR3. V is TRBV5-1 and J is TRBJ2-3, with TRBD2 matching over 9 bases. Germline V lookup: CDR1 SGHRS, CDR2 YFSETQ. The V and J ends lost 0 bases and 3 bases, in that order; junction bases with no gene match: 5. CDR3 size: 16 residues. This chain's CDR3 is CASSLALAGATDTQYF. Here the CDR3 DNA reads TGCGCCAGCAGCTTGGCGTTAGCGGGAGCGACAGATACGCAGTATTTT. Full variable domain (outside the CDR3, taken from reference TRBV5-1 and TRBJ2-3): KAGVTQTPRYLIKTRGQQVTLSCSPISGHRSVSWYQQTPGQGLQFLFEYFSETQRNKGNFPGRFSGRQFSNSRSEMNVSTLELGDSALYLCASSLALAGATDTQYFGPGTRLTVL.

This clone has a single count. V and J are TRBV7-2 and TRBJ1-2; no firm D call. Germline CDR1 is SGHTA and CDR2 is FQGNSA. Between the trimmed V and J ends, which lost 1 base and 5 bases, there was a span of 14 bases. This CDR3 has 15 residues. Here the CDR3 DNA reads TGTGCCAGCAGCTTAGGTGGGTCCAGTTGGTATGGCTACACCTTC. It specifies CASSLGGSSWYGYTF.

The gene calls are TRBV18 and TRBJ1-4; 8 bases fit TRBD1. The CDR3 sequence is 16 residues long. The V segment lost 0 bases and the J segment 7 bases; nucleotides outside the gene matches: 7. CDR1 and CDR2 (germline): KGHSH, LQKENI. The CDR3, as DNA: TGTGCCAGCTCACCACCTGGACAGGGCATTAGTGAAAAACTGTTTTTT. Translating gives CASSPPGQGISEKLFF.

As for this clone: At the DNA level, this CDR3 is encoded by other sequences in the same sample as well. V usage is TRBV7-9 and J usage is TRBJ1-1; D call uncertain. CDR3 length: 12 residues. Trimming cost V 1 base and J 7 bases, with 7 bases left between them. The V gene's germline CDR1 is SEHNR and CDR2 FQNEAQ (reference sequence). The CDR3, as DNA: TGTGCCAGCAGCTTAGGGGGAGGTGAAGCTTTCTTT. It yields the protein CASSLGGGEAFF.

In this sample, this clone turned up once. The chain carries TRBV30 and TRBJ1-2; D gene uncertain. In germline, CDR1 is GTSNPN, CDR2 SVGIG (reference sequence). The CDR3 runs 16 residues. Trimming removed 4 bases at V and 0 bases at J, with 18 bases between. CDR3 sequence (DNA): TGTGCCTGGAACATAGTTAGGCAGCCGACTAACTATGGCTACACCTTC. Translated, it gives CAWNIVRQPTNYGYTF.

The J gene is TRBJ2-3, the V gene TRBV4-1; 9 bases line up with TRBD1. CDR3 length: 16 residues. The junction had 7 bases not matched to a gene; V was cut back by 4 bases and J by 2 bases. Germline CDR1 is MGHRA and CDR2 is YSYEKL. The CDR3 nucleotides are TGCGCCAGCAGCCGCCCGGGACAGGGTTACACAGATACGCAGTATTTT. It is translated as CASSRPGQGYTDTQYF.

This chain uses TRBV6-1 with TRBJ2-3, with 9 bases matching TRBD2. V lost 1 base to trimming and J lost 4 bases; unmatched junction nucleotides: 6. CDR3 length: 16 amino acids. CDR1 is MNHNS and CDR2 is SASEGT in the germline V gene. CDR3 loop: CASSEGRSGRSDTQYF. As DNA, the CDR3 is TGTGCCAGCAGTGAAGGCCGCAGCGGGAGGTCAGATACGCAGTATTTT.

This sequence joins TRBV4-3 and TRBJ2-5; D is undetermined. CDR1 is LGHNA and CDR2 is YSLEER in the germline V gene. The V end lost 2 bases, the J end lost 2 bases, and 12 bases lay between the germline ends. The CDR3 runs 15 residues. The CDR3 sequence is CASSQNGAIQETQYF. CDR3 sequence (DNA): TGCGCCAGCAGCCAAAATGGTGCGATTCAAGAGACCCAGTACTTC.

The chain uses TRBV30 and TRBJ2-4; a possible D gene is TRBD1 (6 bases). This CDR3 region has 15 residues. The V gene's germline CDR1 is GTSNPN and CDR2 SVGIG (reference sequence). V was shortened by 0 bases and J by 0 bases, with 9 bases between the two germline ends. Here the CDR3 DNA reads TGTGCCTGGAGTGTAAGGGGGATAGCCAAAAACATTCAGTACTTC. Translating it yields CAWSVRGIAKNIQYF.

V usage is TRBV27 and J usage is TRBJ1-2; D gene ambiguous. V gave up 6 bases and J gave up 6 bases, with 23 bases separating them. The germline CDR1 and CDR2 sequences are MNHEY and SMNVEV (reference sequence). The CDR3 extends over 16 amino acids. DNA for the CDR3: TGTGCCAGCAGATCTGGACGAATTATGACTGGGAATGGCTACACCTTC. This sequence encodes CASRSGRIMTGNGYTF.